A single sample is the source of the 27 T cell receptor beta chains below, sequenced in a study of technical replicates of blood from four donors. Using immunoSEQ multiplex PCR, the repertoire was profiled, and TCRdb retains in-frame clones only, with some absent. Found here are 80,000 to 95,000 clones, 92% of them singletons; the top ten hold around 0.3%. Sequencing was carried out using T cells isolated from PBMCs. Receptors originate from a human donor in good health.

The V and J genes are TRBV6-1 and TRBJ2-7, with 11 bases matching TRBD1. Unmatched junction bases numbered 10, after V lost 5 bases and J lost 7 bases. Germline V gene sequence: CDR1 MNHNS, CDR2 SASEGT. CDR3 size: 15 residues. The CDR3 sequence is CASSISPDRGLEQYF. CDR3 nucleotide sequence: TGTGCCAGCAGTATTTCCCCGGACAGGGGGCTTGAGCAGTACTTC.

This clone was seen once. The rearrangement joins TRBV7-9 to TRBJ2-7; perhaps TRBD1 as D (5 bases). Germline values: CDR1 SEHNR, CDR2 FQNEAQ (reference sequence). There are 12 residues in the CDR3. V lost 3 bases and J lost 5, with 8 bases in between. The CDR3 nucleotides read TGTGCCAGCAGCTTCGCGACAGACGAGCAGTACTTC. It yields the protein CASSFATDEQYF.

This sequence joins TRBV29-1 and TRBJ2-7; 8 bases agree with TRBD2. CDR1 is SQVTM, CDR2 ANQGSEA, per germline. The CDR3 runs to 14 residues. J gave up 1 base and V 6 bases, and 8 bases lay outside the gene matches. The chain's CDR3 is CSVGLADLSYEQYF. For the CDR3, the DNA is TGCAGCGTCGGACTAGCAGACCTTTCCTACGAGCAGTACTTC.

The chain couples TRBV19 to TRBJ2-2; possible D gene TRBD1, 5 bases. Trimming left V 5 bases short and J 0 bases short, with 10 bases between. From germline, CDR1 is LNHDA and CDR2 SQIVND (reference sequence). The CDR3 totals 15 residues. The CDR3 region has the DNA TGTGCCAGTAGTCAGGGAAGGACGAACACCGGGGAGCTGTTTTTT. It yields the protein CASSQGRTNTGELFF.

The V and J genes are TRBV6-1 and TRBJ1-2; a weak D match, TRBD1 (5 bases). Germline assignment: CDR1 MNHNS and CDR2 SASEGT. There are 13 residues in the CDR3. V dropped 0 bases and J dropped 8 bases, with 10 bases sitting between them. The CDR3 spells CASSEASRQGYTF. In DNA form, the CDR3 reads TGTGCCAGCAGTGAAGCGTCACGACAGGGCTACACCTTC.

DNA for the CDR3: TGTGCCAGCAGTTACTCACTAGCGGGAGGGGGGGATACGCAGTATTTT. It is translated as CASSYSLAGGGDTQYF. The rearrangement joins TRBV6-5 to TRBJ2-3; TRBD2 matches 13 bases. V lost 0 bases to trimming and J lost 6 bases; unmatched junction nucleotides: 3. Germline assignment: CDR1 MNHEY and CDR2 SVGAGI. CDR3 size: 16 residues.

The chain employs TRBV27 and TRBJ2-7; 7 bases are a match to TRBD1. V gave up 6 bases and J gave up 4 bases; unmatched junction bases: 12. This CDR3 contains 15 residues. Germline CDR1 reads MNHEY; CDR2 reads SMNVEV (reference sequence). The CDR3 sequence is CASRPSGTAEYEQYF. The CDR3 coding sequence is TGTGCCAGCAGACCCTCCGGGACAGCAGAATACGAGCAGTACTTC.

CDR3 sequence reads: CASSSRTVVEEQYF. The CDR3, as DNA: TGTGCCAGCAGCTCCCGGACAGTTGTTGAAGAGCAGTACTTC. The chain uses TRBV7-2 and TRBJ2-7; D may be TRBD1 (6 bases). The CDR3 totals 14 residues. Germline V gene sequence: CDR1 SGHTA, CDR2 FQGNSA. V gave up 4 bases and J gave up 7 bases, with 17 bases separating them.

The chain has TRBV5-4 and TRBJ1-2; D might be TRBD1 (5 bases). The CDR3 spans 16 residues. Germline V lookup: CDR1 SGHNT, CDR2 YYREEE (reference sequence). V was pared by 2 bases and J by 0 bases, with 14 bases between. CDR3 bases: TGTGCCAGCAGCTTTGGGGGGACCCAAGCTAACTATGGCTACACCTTC. It codes for CASSFGGTQANYGYTF.

The chain combines TRBV6-5 with TRBJ2-1; tentatively, D is TRBD2 (6 bases). Trimming removed 0 bases at V and 9 bases at J, with 6 bases between. There are 12 residues in the CDR3. Germline V gives CDR1 MNHEY, CDR2 SVGAGI. The CDR3 loop is CASSYSGGEQFF. The CDR3 bases are TGTGCCAGCAGTTACTCGGGGGGTGAGCAGTTCTTC.

The rearrangement links TRBV29-1 to TRBJ1-2; no clear D gene. Trimming shortened V by 3 bases and J by 4 bases, and 9 bases separated the two germline ends. There are 12 residues in the CDR3. Germline lookup yields CDR1 SQVTM and CDR2 ANQGSEA. The CDR3 loop reads CSVDAGIYGYTF. CDR3 in DNA: TGCAGCGTTGATGCGGGGATCTATGGCTACACCTTC.

The V gene is TRBV7-2, the J gene TRBJ2-7, with 12 nucleotides matching TRBD1. J was trimmed by 5 bases and V by 6 bases; bases with no gene match: 11. Germline V gene lookup returns CDR1 SGHTA and CDR2 FQGNSA. This CDR3 has 16 residues. The CDR3 here is CASRYPGQGAADEQYF. The CDR3, as DNA: TGTGCCAGCAGGTACCCGGGACAGGGGGCGGCGGACGAGCAGTACTTC.

The gene calls are TRBV5-5 and TRBJ1-1, with 7 bases fitting TRBD1. This CDR3 contains 14 residues. Trimming at V came to 2 bases and at J to 0 bases, leaving 1 base not matched to a gene. Germline V gene lookup returns CDR1 SGHKS and CDR2 YYEKEE (reference sequence). The CDR3 sequence: CASSLQGMNTEAFF. Written as DNA, the CDR3 is TGTGCCAGCAGCTTACAGGGGATGAACACTGAAGCTTTCTTT. Drawing the rest from reference TRBV5-5 and TRBJ1-1, the complete variable domain is DAGVTQSPTHLIKTRGQQVTLRCSPISGHKSVSWYQQVLGQGPQFIFQYYEKEERGRGNFPDRFSARQFPNYSSELNVNALLLGDSALYLCASSLQGMNTEAFFGQGTRLTVV.

The rearrangement links TRBV6-1 to TRBJ2-2, with D perhaps matching TRBD1 (5 bases). Germline CDR1 is MNHNS and CDR2 is SASEGT. This CDR3 region has 13 residues. V was pared by 4 bases and J by 6 bases, with 9 bases between. The CDR3 DNA sequence: TGTGCCAGCAGTGCAGGGTTTGCCGGGGAGCTGTTTTTT. As protein: CASSAGFAGELFF.

V and J are TRBV29-1 and TRBJ2-1, with D perhaps matching TRBD2 (5 bases). This CDR3 has 18 amino acids. The germline V and J ends were trimmed by 0 bases and 5 bases, with 23 bases remaining between them. CDR1 and CDR2 from the germline V gene are SQVTM and ANQGSEA. DNA for the CDR3: TGCAGCGTTGAAGATTCGAGTTTTAGGAGGATCGAAAACAATGAGCAGTTCTTC. It encodes CSVEDSSFRRIENNEQFF.

This clone was seen once. This chain joins TRBV19 and TRBJ1-1, with 9 bases aligning to TRBD1. Trimming took 7 bases from V and 4 from J; bases not matched to a gene: 10. This CDR3 contains 15 residues. Looked up from germline, CDR1 is LNHDA and CDR2 is SQIVND (reference sequence). The CDR3 is CASIPDRGYGTEAFF. The CDR3 DNA sequence: TGTGCCAGTATTCCGGACAGGGGTTACGGCACTGAAGCTTTCTTT.

This chain uses TRBV6-4 with TRBJ2-5, with D hard to call. Trimming shortened V by 4 bases and J by 1 base, and 7 bases separated the two germline ends. In germline, CDR1 is MRHNA, CDR2 SNTAGT. This CDR3 has 13 residues. CDR3 residues: CASSASAQETQYF. The DNA of the CDR3 is TGTGCCAGCAGTGCAAGCGCCCAAGAGACCCAGTACTTC.

The chain recombines TRBV9 with TRBJ2-1, with TRBD1 as a possible D gene (5 bases). The V gene lost 0 bases and the J gene lost 4 bases, with 14 bases spanning the gap. The CDR3 totals 16 residues. The germline V gene encodes CDR1 SGDLS and CDR2 YYNGEE. The CDR3 nucleotides are TGTGCCAGCAGCGTAGAAGGTAGGGGCCCTTACAATGAGCAGTTCTTC. Translation: CASSVEGRGPYNEQFF.

V gene TRBV9 combines with J gene TRBJ1-6; no clear D gene. Germline CDR1 reads SGDLS; CDR2 reads YYNGEE. V dropped 0 bases and J dropped 5 bases, with 6 bases sitting between them. There are 14 residues in the CDR3. Here the CDR3 reads CASSVGDNNSPLHF. CDR3 DNA: TGTGCCAGCAGCGTAGGAGACAATAATTCACCCCTCCACTTT. The full variable domain, its missing parts supplied by reference TRBV9 and TRBJ1-6, is DSGVTQTPKHLITATGQRVTLRCSPRSGDLSVYWYQQSLDQGLQFLIQYYNGEERAKGNILERFSAQQFPDLHSELNLSSLELGDSALYFCASSVGDNNSPLHFGNGTRLTVT.

V gene TRBV28 combines with J gene TRBJ1-5; D unclear. V was trimmed by 5 bases and J by 6 bases, leaving 14 bases between them. The CDR3 is 14 amino acids. Germline-derived CDR1 and CDR2 are MDHEN and SYDVKM. In DNA, the CDR3 is TGTGCCAGCAGTGATCTGGGTGGCGGTCAGCCCCAGCATTTT. It is translated as CASSDLGGGQPQHF.

This rearrangement joins TRBV4-1 to TRBJ2-7, with 7 bases identical to TRBD1. Germline values: CDR1 MGHRA, CDR2 YSYEKL. This CDR3 is built from 17 residues. After removal of 2 bases from V and 0 bases from J, the junction contained 10 bases not matched to a gene. CDR3 residues: CASSQPSGRQGSYEQYF. The CDR3 DNA reads as TGCGCCAGCAGCCAACCCTCGGGCCGACAGGGCTCCTACGAGCAGTACTTC.

The V call is TRBV6-1, the J call TRBJ1-5; D uncertain. Germline CDR1 reads MNHNS; CDR2 reads SASEGT. There are 13 residues in the CDR3. V gave up 8 bases and J gave up 5 bases, with 13 bases separating them. CDR3 DNA: TGTGCCAGCTCTCCAATTACAGATCAGCCCCAGCATTTT. Translation gives CASSPITDQPQHF.

The table lists this clone with a count of one. V usage is TRBV4-2 and J usage is TRBJ2-1; D is uncertain. The V gene lost 2 bases and the J gene lost 5 bases, with 10 bases spanning the gap. Germline V lookup: CDR1 LGHNA, CDR2 YNFKEQ. The CDR3 runs 14 residues. CDR3 sequence (DNA): TGTGCCAGCAGCCAATTGAACAATGACAATGAGCAGTTCTTC. It is translated as CASSQLNNDNEQFF.

The chain has TRBV2 and TRBJ2-2, with D unclear. V was trimmed by 9 bases and J by 4 bases, leaving 6 bases between them. The germline CDR1 and CDR2 sequences are SNHLY and FYNNEI. The length of the CDR3 is 11 residues. CDR3 coding DNA: TGTGCCAGAAGCTTCACCGGGGAGCTGTTTTTT. It encodes CARSFTGELFF.

This chain connects TRBV9 to TRBJ1-1; 7 bases fit TRBD1. Trimming at V came to 4 bases and at J to 3 bases, leaving 3 bases not matched to a gene. CDR3 length equals 13 residues. From germline, CDR1 is SGDLS and CDR2 YYNGEE. This CDR3 reads CASSPTGDTEAFF. The CDR3 nucleotides read TGTGCCAGCAGCCCCACAGGGGACACTGAAGCTTTCTTT. The whole variable domain, filled in from reference TRBV9 and TRBJ1-1, reads DSGVTQTPKHLITATGQRVTLRCSPRSGDLSVYWYQQSLDQGLQFLIQYYNGEERAKGNILERFSAQQFPDLHSELNLSSLELGDSALYFCASSPTGDTEAFFGQGTRLTVV.

The chain is built from TRBV5-4 and TRBJ2-5, with 9 positions matching TRBD2. CDR1 is SGHNT, CDR2 YYREEE, per germline (reference sequence). The CDR3 length is 15 residues. The junction had 4 bases not matched to a gene; V was cut back by 4 bases and J by 0 bases. The CDR3 DNA reads as TGTGCCAGCAGCCGCGGGGGGGCGTACCAAGAGACCCAGTACTTC. Residues: CASSRGGAYQETQYF.

This sequence joins TRBV19 and TRBJ1-5, with a tentative D call TRBD1 (6 bases). CDR1 LNHDA and CDR2 SQIVND come from the germline V gene (reference sequence). Trimming took 7 bases from V and 0 from J, leaving 13 bases between them. There are 15 residues in the CDR3. CDR3 amino acids: CASNLQGYSNQPQHF. CDR3 DNA sequence: TGTGCCAGTAACTTACAGGGTTATAGCAATCAGCCCCAGCATTTT. Filled out from reference TRBV19 and TRBJ1-5, the complete variable domain reads DGGITQSPKYLFRKEGQNVTLSCEQNLNHDAMYWYRQDPGQGLRLIYYSQIVNDFQKGDIAEGYSVSREKKESFPLTVTSAQKNPTAFYLCASNLQGYSNQPQHFGDGTRLSIL.